Listed below are T cell receptor beta chains from one sample, sequenced in a study of tumor-infiltrating lymphocytes in primary liver carcinoma. Each CDR3 protein gets one entry after TCRdb re-called the multiplex PCR reads with MiXCR. The sample lists some 190,000 distinct CDR3 sequences, around four fifths occurring once. The specimen sequenced was tumor tissue from primary liver carcinoma. The receptors here all came from a man in his forties or fifties with primary liver carcinoma and hepatitis B virus infection. Both conserved end residues are part of each CDR3. Each record gives: V gene, clone size, J gene, D gene, CDR3 DNA, CDR3 protein. D genes are given only for firm matches. Clone size appears in some rows only: once, few, many, or a class for an expanded clone.

V gene: TRBV12-3/TRBV12-4; clone size: -; J gene: TRBJ2-7; D gene: -; CDR3 DNA: TGTGCCAGCAGCTTATGGTGTGGGGAGTCCTACGAGCAGTACTTC; CDR3 protein: CASSLWCGESYEQYF
V gene: TRBV6-2/TRBV6-3; clone size: -; J gene: TRBJ2-1; D gene: TRBD2; CDR3 DNA: TGTGCCAACAGTTACCTGACTAGCGGGGAGGAGCAGTTCTTC; CDR3 protein: CANSYLTSGEEQFF
V gene: TRBV4-2; clone size: -; J gene: TRBJ2-1; D gene: -; CDR3 DNA: TGTGCCAGCAGCCGAGATTGGGGGGATGAACAATTCTTC; CDR3 protein: CASSRDWGDEQFF
V gene: TRBV4-2; clone size: -; J gene: TRBJ1-1; D gene: -; CDR3 DNA: TGTGCCAGCATCCCGAGGGCCTCCGGACTGAACACTGAAGCTTTCTTT; CDR3 protein: CASIPRASGLNTEAFF
V gene: TRBV4-2; clone size: -; J gene: TRBJ2-1; D gene: TRBD1; CDR3 DNA: TGTGCCAGCAGCCAACACCTCGGGACAGGTAACAATGAGCAGTTATTC; CDR3 protein: CASSQHLGTGNNEQLF
V gene: TRBV29-1; clone size: -; J gene: TRBJ2-5; D gene: TRBD1; CDR3 DNA: TGCAGCGTTGAAGAGGACAGGGGGCGAGCAAAGACCCAATACTTC; CDR3 protein: CSVEEDRGRAKTQYF
V gene: TRBV12-3/TRBV12-4; clone size: -; J gene: TRBJ1-1; D gene: -; CDR3 DNA: TGTGCCAGCGGGAGACAATGCTACACTGAAGCTTTCTTT; CDR3 protein: CASGRQCYTEAFF
V gene: TRBV10-3; clone size: many; J gene: TRBJ2-1; D gene: TRBD2; CDR3 DNA: TGTGCAGCAGGGAGGGAAGACAATGAGCAGTTCTTC; CDR3 protein: CAAGREDNEQFF
V gene: TRBV11-3; clone size: -; J gene: TRBJ2-1; D gene: -; CDR3 DNA: TGTGCCAGCAGCTTAGGCGTACCGGGACTCACCCACAATGAACAGTTCTTT; CDR3 protein: CASSLGVPGLTHNEQFF
V gene: TRBV18; clone size: -; J gene: TRBJ1-3; D gene: -; CDR3 DNA: TGTGCCAGCTCACCCGAGCAGGGCTTTCCTGGAAACACCATATATTTT; CDR3 protein: CASSPEQGFPGNTIYF
V gene: TRBV5-4; clone size: -; J gene: TRBJ2-1; D gene: -; CDR3 DNA: TGTGCCAGCAGCTTTAGCCGGGGTTACGGTGAACAGTTCTTC; CDR3 protein: CASSFSRGYGEQFF
V gene: TRBV5-4; clone size: -; J gene: TRBJ2-7; D gene: -; CDR3 DNA: TGTGCCAGCAGCTCAACCGGGATAGGGATCAACGAGCATTACTTC; CDR3 protein: CASSSTGIGINEHYF
V gene: TRBV29-1; clone size: -; J gene: TRBJ2-4; D gene: -; CDR3 DNA: TGCAGCGAAATTCACTGGCGGGGCATTCATTACTTC; CDR3 protein: CSEIHWRGIHYF
V gene: TRBV6-2/TRBV6-3; clone size: -; J gene: TRBJ2-7; D gene: -; CDR3 DNA: TGTGCCAGCAGAGTTAGCGTGAACTACGAGCAGTACTTC; CDR3 protein: CASRVSVNYEQYF
V gene: TRBV6-1; clone size: -; J gene: TRBJ2-7; D gene: -; CDR3 DNA: TGTGCTAGCAGTGTTACCGGGATCTACGAGCAGTACTTC; CDR3 protein: CASSVTGIYEQYF
V gene: TRBV11-2; clone size: -; J gene: TRBJ2-1; D gene: TRBD2; CDR3 DNA: TGTACCAGCAGCTTAGTTAGGGGCGGGGGGTTCTACAATGAGCAGTTCTTC; CDR3 protein: CTSSLVRGGGFYNEQFF
V gene: TRBV6-5; clone size: -; J gene: TRBJ2-1; D gene: TRBD2; CDR3 DNA: TGTGCCAGCAGTGGGGGGGGGAAGATTGAGCAGTTCTTC; CDR3 protein: CASSGGGKIEQFF
V gene: TRBV4-2; clone size: -; J gene: TRBJ2-2; D gene: -; CDR3 DNA: TGCGCCAGCAGCCAAGATCGGTCGGCAGTCCAAGGCGGGGAACTGTTTTTT; CDR3 protein: CASSQDRSAVQGGELFF
V gene: TRBV11-2; clone size: -; J gene: TRBJ2-5; D gene: TRBD2; CDR3 DNA: TGTGCCAGCAGCCCTGACTCAATCCAGGGTACTGGGCGGGAGAACCAGTACTTC; CDR3 protein: CASSPDSIQGTGRENQYF
V gene: TRBV29-1; clone size: once; J gene: TRBJ2-3; D gene: TRBD1; CDR3 DNA: TGCAGCGTTGAGTTGTGGGACAGGGGAACAGATACGATGTATTTT; CDR3 protein: CSVELWDRGTDTMYF
V gene: TRBV4-1; clone size: few; J gene: TRBJ2-2; D gene: -; CDR3 DNA: TGCGCCACCAGCCACTCCGTAGCCGGGGAGCTGTTTTTT; CDR3 protein: CATSHSVAGELFF
V gene: TRBV12-3/TRBV12-4; clone size: once; J gene: TRBJ1-2; D gene: TRBD1; CDR3 DNA: TGTGCCAGCAGTTCCCGGACAGGGATGGACTACGGCTACACCTTC; CDR3 protein: CASSSRTGMDYGYTF
V gene: TRBV29-1; clone size: medium-sized; J gene: TRBJ2-1; D gene: TRBD2; CDR3 DNA: TGCAGCGTTGACGGGACTAGCGGGAGGGCATGGGAGCAGTTCTTC; CDR3 protein: CSVDGTSGRAWEQFF
V gene: TRBV21-1; clone size: -; J gene: TRBJ2-4; D gene: -; CDR3 DNA: TGTGCCAGCATCAAAGCACAGGGAGAAATCCAAAACATTCAATACTTC; CDR3 protein: CASIKAQGEIQNIQYF
V gene: TRBV19; clone size: few; J gene: TRBJ2-7; D gene: -; CDR3 DNA: TGTGCCAGTAGTGGAAGGGGCCCCAGATCCTATGAGCAGTACTTC; CDR3 protein: CASSGRGPRSYEQYF
V gene: TRBV11-1; clone size: -; J gene: TRBJ1-1; D gene: TRBD1; CDR3 DNA: TGTGCCAGTAGCTCGCGACAGGGTCGGAACACTGAAGCTTCCTTT; CDR3 protein: CASSSRQGRNTEASF
V gene: TRBV28; clone size: many; J gene: TRBJ1-5; D gene: -; CDR3 DNA: TGTGCCAGCACCACCGGGGCCGGGGCGCAGCACGGTCAGCCCCAGCATTTT; CDR3 protein: CASTTGAGAQHGQPQHF